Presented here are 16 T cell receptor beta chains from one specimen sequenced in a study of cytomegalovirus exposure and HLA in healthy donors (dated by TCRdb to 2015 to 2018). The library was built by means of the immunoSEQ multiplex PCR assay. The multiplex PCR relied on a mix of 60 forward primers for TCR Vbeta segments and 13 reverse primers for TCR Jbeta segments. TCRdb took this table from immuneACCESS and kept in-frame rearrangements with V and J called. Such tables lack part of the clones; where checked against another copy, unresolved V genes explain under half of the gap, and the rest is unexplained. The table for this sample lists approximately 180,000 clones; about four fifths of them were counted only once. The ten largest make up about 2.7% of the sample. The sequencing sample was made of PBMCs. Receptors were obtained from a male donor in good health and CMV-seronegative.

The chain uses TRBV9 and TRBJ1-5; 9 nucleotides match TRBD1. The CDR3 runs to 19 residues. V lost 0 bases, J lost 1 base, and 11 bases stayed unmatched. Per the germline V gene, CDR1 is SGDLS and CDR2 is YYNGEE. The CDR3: CASSVGKSTGGASNQPQHF. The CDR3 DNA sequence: TGTGCCAGCAGCGTAGGAAAGTCAACAGGGGGCGCGAGCAATCAGCCCCAGCATTTT.

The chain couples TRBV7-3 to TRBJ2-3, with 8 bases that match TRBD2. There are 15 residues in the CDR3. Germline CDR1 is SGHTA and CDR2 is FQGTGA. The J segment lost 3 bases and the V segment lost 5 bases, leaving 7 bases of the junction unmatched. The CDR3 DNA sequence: TGTGCCAGCAGCCCGGGAGGGCCGGGGACAGATACGCAGTATTTT. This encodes CASSPGGPGTDTQYF.

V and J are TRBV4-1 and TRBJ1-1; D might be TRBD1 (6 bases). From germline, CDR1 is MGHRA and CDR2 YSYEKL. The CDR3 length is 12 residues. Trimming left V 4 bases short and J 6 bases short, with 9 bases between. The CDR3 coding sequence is TGCGCCAGCAGCCTAGGGGGGGCTGAAGCTTTCTTT. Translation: CASSLGGAEAFF.

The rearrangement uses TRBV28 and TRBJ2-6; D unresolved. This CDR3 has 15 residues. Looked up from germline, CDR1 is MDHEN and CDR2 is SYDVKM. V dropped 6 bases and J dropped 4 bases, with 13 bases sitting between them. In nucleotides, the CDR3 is TGTGCCAGCAGCCCCAGTGCTCGAGGGGCCAACGTCCTGACTTTC. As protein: CASSPSARGANVLTF.

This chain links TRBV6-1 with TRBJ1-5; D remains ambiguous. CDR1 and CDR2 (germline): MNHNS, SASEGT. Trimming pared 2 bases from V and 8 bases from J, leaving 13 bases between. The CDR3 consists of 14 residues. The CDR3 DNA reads TGTGCCAGCAGTGAATTTTATGCGGATGAGCCCCAGCATTTT. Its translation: CASSEFYADEPQHF.

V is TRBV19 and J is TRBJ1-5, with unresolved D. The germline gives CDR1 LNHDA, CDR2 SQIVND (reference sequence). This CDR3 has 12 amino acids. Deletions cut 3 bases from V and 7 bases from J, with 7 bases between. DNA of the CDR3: TGTGCCAGTAGTATTTACAGACAGCCCCAGCATTTT. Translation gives CASSIYRQPQHF.

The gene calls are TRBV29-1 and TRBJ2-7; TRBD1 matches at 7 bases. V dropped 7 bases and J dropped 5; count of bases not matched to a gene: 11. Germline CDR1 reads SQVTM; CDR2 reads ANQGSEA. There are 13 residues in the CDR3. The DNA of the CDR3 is TGCAGCGCCCCAGGGATAGGGGGCGACGAGCAGTACTTC. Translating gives CSAPGIGGDEQYF.

The CDR3 sequence is CSVVGREAGYTF. The CDR3 DNA reads as TGCAGCGTTGTGGGCAGGGAGGCTGGCTACACCTTC. This chain links TRBV29-1 with TRBJ1-2, with D possibly matching TRBD1 (5 bases). Germline V gene lookup returns CDR1 SQVTM and CDR2 ANQGSEA. The CDR3 contains 12 residues. The V end was cut by 4 bases, the J end by 7 bases, with 13 bases between.

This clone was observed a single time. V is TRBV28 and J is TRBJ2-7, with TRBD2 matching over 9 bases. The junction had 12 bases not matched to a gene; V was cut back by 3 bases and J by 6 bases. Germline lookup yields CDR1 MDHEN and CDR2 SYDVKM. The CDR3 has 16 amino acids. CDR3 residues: CASSLSAAGGVGEQYF. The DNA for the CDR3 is TGTGCCAGCAGTTTGAGCGCAGCGGGAGGTGTAGGCGAGCAGTACTTC.

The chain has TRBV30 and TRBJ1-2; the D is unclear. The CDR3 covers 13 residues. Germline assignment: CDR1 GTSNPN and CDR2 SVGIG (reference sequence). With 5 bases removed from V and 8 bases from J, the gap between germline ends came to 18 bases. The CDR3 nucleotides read TGTGCCTGGTGGGGAGAGGGAGTCGGAGGCTACACCTTC. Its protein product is CAWWGEGVGGYTF. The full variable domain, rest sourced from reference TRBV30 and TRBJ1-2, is SQTIHQWPATLVQPVGSPLSLECTVEGTSNPNLYWYRQAAGRGLQLLFYSVGIGQISSEVPQNLSASRPQDRQFILSSKKLLLSDSGFYLCAWWGEGVGGYTFGSGTRLTVV.

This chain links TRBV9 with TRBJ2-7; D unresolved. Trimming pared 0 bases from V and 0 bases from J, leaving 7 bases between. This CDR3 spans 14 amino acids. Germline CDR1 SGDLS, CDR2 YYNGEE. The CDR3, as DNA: TGTGCCAGCAGCGTAGCTACCTTCTCCTACGAGCAGTACTTC. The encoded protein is CASSVATFSYEQYF.

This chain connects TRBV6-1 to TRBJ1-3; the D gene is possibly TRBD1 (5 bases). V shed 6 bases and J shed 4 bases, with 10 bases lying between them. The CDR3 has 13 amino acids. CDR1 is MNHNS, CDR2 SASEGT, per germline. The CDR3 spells CASSRASGNTIYF. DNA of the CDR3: TGTGCCAGCAGCAGGGCTTCCGGAAACACCATATATTTT.

The CDR3 nucleotides are TGTGCCAGCAGCATGCTCCTGGGGGCCCGAAGGAATGAGCAGTTCTTC. This encodes CASSMLLGARRNEQFF. The chain is built from TRBV27 and TRBJ2-1; the D gene is possibly TRBD1 (6 bases). Germline V gene sequence: CDR1 MNHEY, CDR2 SMNVEV (reference sequence). The CDR3 runs 16 residues. The V and J ends lost 6 bases and 7 bases respectively, with 22 bases between them.

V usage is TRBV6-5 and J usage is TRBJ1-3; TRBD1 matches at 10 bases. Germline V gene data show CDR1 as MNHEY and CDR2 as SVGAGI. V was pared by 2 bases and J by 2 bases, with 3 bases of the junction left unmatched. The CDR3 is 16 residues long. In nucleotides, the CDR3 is TGTGCCAGCAGTTACGTCGGACAGGGGGCTGGAAACACCATATATTTT. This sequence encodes CASSYVGQGAGNTIYF.

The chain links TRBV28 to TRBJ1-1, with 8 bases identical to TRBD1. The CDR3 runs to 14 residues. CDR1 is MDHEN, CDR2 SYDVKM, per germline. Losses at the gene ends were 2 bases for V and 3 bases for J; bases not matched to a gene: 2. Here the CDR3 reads CASSLQGAYTEAFF. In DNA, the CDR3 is TGTGCCAGCAGTTTACAGGGGGCTTACACTGAAGCTTTCTTT. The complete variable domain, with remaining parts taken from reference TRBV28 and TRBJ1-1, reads DVKVTQSSRYLVKRTGEKVFLECVQDMDHENMFWYRQDPGLGLRLIYFSYDVKMKEKGDIPEGYSVSREKKERFSLILESASTNQTSMYLCASSLQGAYTEAFFGQGTRLTVV.

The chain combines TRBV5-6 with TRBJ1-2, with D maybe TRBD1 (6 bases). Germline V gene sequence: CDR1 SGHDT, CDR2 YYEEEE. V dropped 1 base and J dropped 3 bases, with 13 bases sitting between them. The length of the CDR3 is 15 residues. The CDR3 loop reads CASSLPQGMDYGYTF. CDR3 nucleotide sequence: TGTGCCAGCAGCTTGCCACAGGGTATGGACTATGGCTACACCTTC.